This T cell receptor (beta chain) was recorded in a study of shared clonotypes between healthy human individuals. Overall study findings and caveats: Although depth was large, rarefaction showed that sequencing of the sorted subsets was incomplete. Shared clonotypes: about 5.3% naive CD4, about 4% naive CD8, around 2.4% memory CD4, roughly 0.4% memory CD8.

Only in-frame clones appear in the TCRdb table, and some are missing; sequencing was by immunoSEQ multiplex PCR. In the table there are about 1 million clones, roughly 80% of which are singletons. The length of the CDR3 is 16 residues. Trimming left V 3 bases short and J 1 base short, with 14 bases between. CDR1 and CDR2 from the germline V gene are SNHLY and FYNNEI. In the case of this clone: The antigen is unknown.

The specimen sequenced was memory CD4+ T cells sorted from blood. Stated subset: CD45RA-negative fraction. This sequence joins TRBV2 and TRBJ2-3; D may be TRBD2 (5 bases). The clonotype was recovered from a man younger than 30 in good health. CDR3 in DNA: TGTGCCAGCAGTGATTTGGGTATCGGGGGCACAGATACGCAGTATTTT. This translates into CASSDLGIGGTDTQYF.